A selection of T cell receptor beta chains follows, all from one sample in a study of Graves' ophthalmopathy and Graves' hyperthyroidism. Using its own MiXCR run on the multiplex PCR reads, TCRdb lists one record per CDR3 protein. The table includes about 590,000 distinct CDR3 sequences, approximately 35% detected once. Sequencing was carried out using peripheral blood or thyroid tissue (not recorded which). These TCRs come from an adult man with Graves' hyperthyroidism. The CDR3 runs from the conserved cysteine through the conserved F or W.

j_gene | v_gene | len | CDR3aa
TRBJ1-2 | TRBV12-5 | 14 | CASAVNWGNDGYTF
TRBJ2-5 | TRBV7-9 | 17 | CASSRGDRQDSFQTQYF
TRBJ2-2 | TRBV29-1 | 13 | CSVSGGNTGELFF
TRBJ2-1 | TRBV20-1 | 14 | CSARSGSSYNEQFF
TRBJ2-7 | TRBV9 | 14 | CASSVRAGTYEQYF
TRBJ2-5 | TRBV20-1 | 16 | CSATRTSGRFGETQYF
TRBJ2-2 | TRBV14 | 16 | CASSQEGWGFAGELFF
TRBJ2-7 | TRBV20-1 | 11 | CRARDSYEQYF
TRBJ2-7 | TRBV10-3 | 15 | CAISVGGNAHYEQYF
TRBJ2-5 | TRBV28 | 14 | CASSPVGTTWTQYF
TRBJ2-5 | TRBV9 | 16 | CASSVALEDSQETQYF
TRBJ2-3 | TRBV5-8 | 14 | CASSRDSARDTQYF
TRBJ2-5 | TRBV25-1 | 16 | CASAPSRGLGQETQYF
TRBJ1-2 | TRBV7-8 | 16 | CASSLGGQGPNYGYTF
TRBJ2-2 | TRBV9 | 15 | CASSFGTGYTGELFF
TRBJ2-7 | TRBV7-2 | 17 | CASSFIPNRGLTYEQYF
TRBJ2-7 | TRBV29-1 | 15 | CSAWTSASSYNEQYF
TRBJ2-7 | TRBV3-1 | 14 | CASSQAGTAYEQYF
TRBJ1-4 | TRBV24-1 | 16 | CATSDSTGRTNEKLFF
TRBJ2-5 | TRBV20-1 | 14 | CSAIAGGVGETQYF
TRBJ2-2 | TRBV24-1 | 17 | CATSVSFWTGNTGELFF
TRBJ1-2 | TRBV3-1 | 13 | CASSQRAGDGYTF
TRBJ1-3 | TRBV5-1 | 19 | CASSFLPGQGDISGNTIYF
TRBJ2-3 | TRBV20-1 | 16 | CSARDQAGGQSDTQYF
TRBJ1-1 | TRBV5-1 | 15 | CASTLGTGRDTEAFF
TRBJ1-1 | TRBV20-1 | 17 | CSARDLIAGRSYNEAFF
TRBJ2-3 | TRBV19 | 15 | CASSMDRGARDTQYF
TRBJ1-6 | TRBV28 | 14 | CAGSAGTGNSPLHF
TRBJ2-1 | TRBV19 | 16 | CASSPTSNLYNNEQFF
TRBJ2-7 | TRBV10-3 | 15 | CAISNVDRVDHEQYF
TRBJ2-5 | TRBV2 | 15 | CASSTGTLYQETQYF
TRBJ1-5 | TRBV6-2/TRBV6-3 | 14 | CASRSDELSQPQHF
TRBJ2-7 | TRBV10-3 | 13 | CAISEAASYEQYF
TRBJ2-5 | TRBV20-1 | 9 | CSARDGQYF
TRBJ1-1 | TRBV12-3/TRBV12-4 | 15 | CASSWGTGVNTEAFF
TRBJ2-7 | TRBV13 | 14 | CASSIGLDGGRQYF
TRBJ2-5 | TRBV24-1 | 14 | CATSDGSHQETRYF
TRBJ1-2 | TRBV4-1 | 17 | CASSQDPGQGGNYGYTF
TRBJ1-2 | TRBV19 | 13 | CASSMIWGYGYTF
TRBJ2-7 | TRBV4-1 | 14 | CASSQVDISYEQYF
TRBJ1-4 | TRBV5-6 | 15 | CASSAPDRDREKLFF
TRBJ1-6 | TRBV12-3/TRBV12-4 | 13 | CASSLTDNSPLHF
TRBJ2-2 | TRBV4-1 | 17 | CASSQEGQGVGTGELFF
TRBJ1-1 | TRBV7-8 | 14 | CASRTIAGVTEAFF
TRBJ1-1 | TRBV19 | 15 | CASSLPGQGGTEAFF